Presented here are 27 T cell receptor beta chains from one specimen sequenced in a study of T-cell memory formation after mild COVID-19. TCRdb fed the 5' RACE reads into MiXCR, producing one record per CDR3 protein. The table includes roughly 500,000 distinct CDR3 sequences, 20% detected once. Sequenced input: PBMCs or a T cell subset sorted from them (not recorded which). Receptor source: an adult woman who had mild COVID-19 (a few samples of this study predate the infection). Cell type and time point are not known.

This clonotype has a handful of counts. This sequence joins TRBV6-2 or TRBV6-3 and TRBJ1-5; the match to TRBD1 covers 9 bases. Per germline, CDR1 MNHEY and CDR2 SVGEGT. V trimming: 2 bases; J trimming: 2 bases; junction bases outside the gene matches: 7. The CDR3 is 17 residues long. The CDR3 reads CASSYPFTGGGNQPQHF. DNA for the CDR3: TGTGCCAGCAGTTACCCGTTTACAGGGGGCGGCAATCAGCCCCAGCATTTT.

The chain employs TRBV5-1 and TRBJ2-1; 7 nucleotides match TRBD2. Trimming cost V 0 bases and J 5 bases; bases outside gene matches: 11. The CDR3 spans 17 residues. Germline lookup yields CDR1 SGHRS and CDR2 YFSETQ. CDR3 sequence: CASSLGAAGLTDNEQFF. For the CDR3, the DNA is TGCGCCAGCAGCTTGGGGGCAGCGGGATTGACTGACAATGAGCAGTTCTTC.

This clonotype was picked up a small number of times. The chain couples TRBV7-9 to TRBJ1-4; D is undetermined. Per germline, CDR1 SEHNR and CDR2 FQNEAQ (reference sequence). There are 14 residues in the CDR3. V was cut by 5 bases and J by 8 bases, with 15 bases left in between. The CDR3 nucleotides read TGTGCCAGCAGCGAACACGGGTCGGGGGAAAAACTGTTTTTT. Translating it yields CASSEHGSGEKLFF.

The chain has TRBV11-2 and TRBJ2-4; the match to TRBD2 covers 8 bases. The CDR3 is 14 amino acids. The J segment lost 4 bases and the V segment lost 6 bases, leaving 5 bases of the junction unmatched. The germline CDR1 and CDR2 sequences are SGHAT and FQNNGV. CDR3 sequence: CASRTTSGKNIQYF. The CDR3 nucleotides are TGTGCCAGCAGAACCACTAGCGGAAAAAACATTCAGTACTTC.

The CDR3 sequence: CAISDSARSGEAFF. CDR3 DNA sequence: TGTGCCATCAGTGACAGCGCTCGGAGCGGTGAAGCTTTCTTT. This chain connects TRBV10-3 to TRBJ1-1; D not certain. V was trimmed by 3 bases and J by 7 bases, leaving 15 bases between them. CDR1 and CDR2 from the germline V gene are ENHRY and SYGVKD. This CDR3 is 14 amino acids long.

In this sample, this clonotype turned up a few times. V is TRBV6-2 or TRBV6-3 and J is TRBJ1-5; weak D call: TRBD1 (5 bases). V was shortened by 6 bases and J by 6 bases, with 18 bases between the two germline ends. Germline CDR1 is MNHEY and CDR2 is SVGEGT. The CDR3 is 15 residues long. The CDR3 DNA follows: TGTGCCAGCAGCTACGGGGAACCCGGGGGTCAGCCCCAGCATTTT. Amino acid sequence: CASSYGEPGGQPQHF.

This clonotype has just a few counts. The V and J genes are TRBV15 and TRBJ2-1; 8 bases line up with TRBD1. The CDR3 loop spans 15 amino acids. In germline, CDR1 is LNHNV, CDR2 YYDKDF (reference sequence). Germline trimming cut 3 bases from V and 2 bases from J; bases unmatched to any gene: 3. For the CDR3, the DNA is TGTGCCACCAGCAGTGGACAGGGCCCCTACAATGAGCAGTTCTTC. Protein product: CATSSGQGPYNEQFF. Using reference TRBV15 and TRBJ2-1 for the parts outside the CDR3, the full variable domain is DAMVIQNPRYQVTQFGKPVTLSCSQTLNHNVMYWYQQKSSQAPKLLFHYYDKDFNNEADTPDNFQSRRPNTSFCFLDIRSPGLGDTAMYLCATSSGQGPYNEQFFGPGTRLTVL.

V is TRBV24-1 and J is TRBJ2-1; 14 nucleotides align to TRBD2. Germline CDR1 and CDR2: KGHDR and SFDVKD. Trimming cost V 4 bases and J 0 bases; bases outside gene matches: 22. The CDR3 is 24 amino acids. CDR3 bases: TGTGCCACCAGTGACCCCACCCGGCGGGGTCGACTAGCGGGAGGGCTGAGCTCCTACAATGAGCAGTTCTTC. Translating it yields CATSDPTRRGRLAGGLSSYNEQFF.

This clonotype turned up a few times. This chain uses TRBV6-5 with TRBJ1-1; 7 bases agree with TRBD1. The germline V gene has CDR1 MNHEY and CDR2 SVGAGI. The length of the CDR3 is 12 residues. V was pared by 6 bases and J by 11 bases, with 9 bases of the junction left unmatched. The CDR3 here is CASSQDRARAFF. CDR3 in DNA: TGTGCCAGCAGCCAAGACAGGGCTCGGGCTTTCTTT.

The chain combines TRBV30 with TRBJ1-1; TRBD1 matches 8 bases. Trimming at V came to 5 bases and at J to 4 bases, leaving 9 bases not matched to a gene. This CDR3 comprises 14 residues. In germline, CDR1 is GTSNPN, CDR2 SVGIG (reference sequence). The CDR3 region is CAWGGQVVVTEAFF. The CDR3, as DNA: TGTGCCTGGGGGGGACAGGTCGTCGTCACTGAAGCTTTCTTT.

CDR3 residues: CASSLAEGRFTGELFF. CDR3 DNA sequence: TGCGCCAGCAGCTTGGCGGAGGGGCGATTCACCGGGGAGCTGTTTTTT. The V and J genes are TRBV5-1 and TRBJ2-2; maybe TRBD2 (6 bases). Germline V CDR1 and CDR2: SGHRS, YFSETQ. This CDR3 has 16 amino acids. Trimming took 0 bases from V and 4 from J, leaving 13 bases between them.

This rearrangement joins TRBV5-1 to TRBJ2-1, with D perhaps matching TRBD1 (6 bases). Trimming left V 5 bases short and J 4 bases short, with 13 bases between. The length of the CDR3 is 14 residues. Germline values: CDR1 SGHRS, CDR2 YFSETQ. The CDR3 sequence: CASRGAEKYNEQFF. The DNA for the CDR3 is TGCGCCAGCAGGGGGGCGGAAAAATACAATGAGCAGTTCTTC.

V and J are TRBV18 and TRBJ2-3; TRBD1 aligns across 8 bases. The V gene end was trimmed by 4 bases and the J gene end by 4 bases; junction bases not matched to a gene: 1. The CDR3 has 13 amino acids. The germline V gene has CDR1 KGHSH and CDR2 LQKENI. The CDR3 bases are TGTGCCAGCTCACGACAGGGGTCAGATACGCAGTATTTT. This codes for CASSRQGSDTQYF.

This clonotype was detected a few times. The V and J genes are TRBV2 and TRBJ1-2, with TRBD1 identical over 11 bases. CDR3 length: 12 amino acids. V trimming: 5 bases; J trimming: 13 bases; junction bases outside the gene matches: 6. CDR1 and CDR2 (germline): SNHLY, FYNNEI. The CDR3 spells CASSLDRGPCTF. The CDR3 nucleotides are TGTGCCAGCAGTTTGGACAGGGGGCCCTGCACCTTC.

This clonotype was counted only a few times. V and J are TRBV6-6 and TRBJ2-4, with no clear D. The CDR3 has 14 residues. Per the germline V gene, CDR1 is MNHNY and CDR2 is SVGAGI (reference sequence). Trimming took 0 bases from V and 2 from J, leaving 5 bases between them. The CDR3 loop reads CASSYSGSKNIQYF. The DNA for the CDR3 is TGTGCCAGCAGTTACTCAGGGTCCAAAAACATTCAGTACTTC.

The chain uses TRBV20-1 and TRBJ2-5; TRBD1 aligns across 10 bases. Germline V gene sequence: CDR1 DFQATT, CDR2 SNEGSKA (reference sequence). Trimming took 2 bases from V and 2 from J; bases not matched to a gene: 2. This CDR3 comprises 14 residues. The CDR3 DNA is TGCAGTGCTAGACCGGGACAGGGGCAAGAGACCCAGTACTTC. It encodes CSARPGQGQETQYF.

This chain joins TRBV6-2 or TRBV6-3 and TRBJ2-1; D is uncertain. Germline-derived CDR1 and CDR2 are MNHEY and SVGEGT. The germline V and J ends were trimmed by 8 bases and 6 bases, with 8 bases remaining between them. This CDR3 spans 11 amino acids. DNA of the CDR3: TGTGCCAGCTGTAACTCCAATGAGCAGTTCTTC. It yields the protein CASCNSNEQFF.

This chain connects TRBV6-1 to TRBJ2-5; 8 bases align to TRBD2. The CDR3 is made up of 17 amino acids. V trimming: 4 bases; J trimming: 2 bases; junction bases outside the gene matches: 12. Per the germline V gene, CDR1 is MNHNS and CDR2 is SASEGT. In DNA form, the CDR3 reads TGTGCCAGCAGTGGACGGGGGGGCCTCGCGGGGCAAGAGACCCAGTACTTC. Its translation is CASSGRGGLAGQETQYF.

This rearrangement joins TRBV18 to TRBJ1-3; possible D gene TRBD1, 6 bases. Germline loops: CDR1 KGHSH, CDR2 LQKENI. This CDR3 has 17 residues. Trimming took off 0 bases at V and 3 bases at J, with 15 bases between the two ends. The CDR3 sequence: CASSPPGQGLIGNTIYF. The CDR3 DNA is TGTGCCAGCTCACCACCGGGACAAGGGCTCATTGGAAACACCATATATTTT.

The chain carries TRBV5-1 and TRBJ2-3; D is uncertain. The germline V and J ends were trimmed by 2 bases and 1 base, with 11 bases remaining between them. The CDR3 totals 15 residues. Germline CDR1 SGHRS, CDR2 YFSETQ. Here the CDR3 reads CASSFLEARTDTQYF. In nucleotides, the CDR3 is TGCGCCAGCAGCTTCCTCGAGGCTCGCACAGATACGCAGTATTTT.

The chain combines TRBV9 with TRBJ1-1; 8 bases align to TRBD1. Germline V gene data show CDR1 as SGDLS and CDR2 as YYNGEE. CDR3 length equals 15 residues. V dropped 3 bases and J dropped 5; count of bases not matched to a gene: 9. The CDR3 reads CASSDSRDRRTEAFF. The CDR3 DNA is TGTGCCAGCAGCGACTCCCGGGACAGGCGGACTGAAGCTTTCTTT.

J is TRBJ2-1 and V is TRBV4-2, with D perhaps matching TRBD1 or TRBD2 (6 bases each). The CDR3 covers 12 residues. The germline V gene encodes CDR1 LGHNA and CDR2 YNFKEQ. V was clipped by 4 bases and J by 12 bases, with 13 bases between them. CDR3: CASSLPQGGQFF. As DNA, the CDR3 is TGTGCCAGCAGCCTACCACAGGGAGGGCAGTTCTTC.

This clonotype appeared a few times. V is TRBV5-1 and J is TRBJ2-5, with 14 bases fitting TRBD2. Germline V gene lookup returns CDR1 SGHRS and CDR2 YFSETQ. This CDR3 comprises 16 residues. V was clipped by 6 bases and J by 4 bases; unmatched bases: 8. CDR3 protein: CASTDGLAGGGETQYF. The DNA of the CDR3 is TGCGCCAGCACCGACGGACTAGCGGGAGGTGGAGAGACCCAGTACTTC.

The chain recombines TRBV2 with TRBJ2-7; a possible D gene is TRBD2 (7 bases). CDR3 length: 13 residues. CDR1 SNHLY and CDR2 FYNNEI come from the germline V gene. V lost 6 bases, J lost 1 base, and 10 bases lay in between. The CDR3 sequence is CASRGGESYEQYF. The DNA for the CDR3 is TGTGCCAGCAGAGGGGGGGAGTCCTACGAGCAGTACTTC.

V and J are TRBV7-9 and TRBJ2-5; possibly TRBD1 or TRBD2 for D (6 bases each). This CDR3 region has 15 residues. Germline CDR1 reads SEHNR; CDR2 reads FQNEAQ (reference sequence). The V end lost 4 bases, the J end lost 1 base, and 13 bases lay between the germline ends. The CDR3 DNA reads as TGTGCCAGCAGCTGGGACGGGGGCCGCCAAGAGACCCAGTACTTC. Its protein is CASSWDGGRQETQYF. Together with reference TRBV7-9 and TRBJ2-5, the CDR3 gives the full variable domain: DTGVSQNPRHKITKRGQNVTFRCDPISEHNRLYWYRQTLGQGPEFLTYFQNEAQLEKSRLLSDRFSAERPKGSFSTLEIQRTEQGDSAMYLCASSWDGGRQETQYFGPGTRLLVL.

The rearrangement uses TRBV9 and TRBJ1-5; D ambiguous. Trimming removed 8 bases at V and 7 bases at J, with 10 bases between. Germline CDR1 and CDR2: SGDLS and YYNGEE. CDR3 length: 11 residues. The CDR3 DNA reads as TGTGCCAGTGGTGGTTCCCAGCCCCAGCATTTT. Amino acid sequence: CASGGSQPQHF.

CDR3 sequence: CASSRQRESQETQYF. CDR3 nucleotide sequence: TGTGCCAGCAGCCGACAGCGGGAAAGCCAAGAGACCCAGTACTTC. The rearrangement joins TRBV7-2 to TRBJ2-5; 7 nucleotides agree with TRBD2. After removal of 5 bases from V and 1 base from J, the junction contained 7 bases not matched to a gene. CDR1 and CDR2 (germline): SGHTA, FQGNSA. The CDR3 runs to 15 residues.